The next 10 T cell receptor beta chains were all read from a single sample in a study of T cells in Graves' hyperthyroidism and ophthalmopathy. Amplification yielded TCR beta CDR3 regions, with RNA transcripts as the source. Initially, a first-round RT-PCR of the TCR CDR3 employed the HTBI primer set. Via MiXCR, TCRdb re-called the multiplex PCR reads, giving one row per CDR3 protein. The sample consists of some 620,000 distinct CDR3 sequences, roughly 17% of them appearing once. Source material: blood. Every receptor here comes from a woman between 25 and 40 years old with Graves' hyperthyroidism.

In its sample, this clonotype was seen many times. V and J are TRBV12-3 or TRBV12-4 and TRBJ2-7; D possibly corresponds to TRBD2 (5 bases). V was clipped by 4 bases and J by 3 bases, with 10 bases between them. The CDR3 runs to 13 residues. The CDR3 here is CASSSGLNYEQYF. In DNA form, the CDR3 reads TGTGCCAGCAGTTCCGGACTCAACTACGAGCAGTACTTC.

This clonotype was picked up a small number of times. The V gene is TRBV19, the J gene TRBJ1-2; D gene ambiguous. The V gene's germline CDR1 is LNHDA and CDR2 SQIVND (reference sequence). This CDR3 has 11 amino acids. Trimming took off 3 bases at V and 8 bases at J, with 7 bases between the two ends. The CDR3 DNA follows: TGTGCCAGTAGTATCGTCGGGGGCTACACCTTC. It specifies CASSIVGGYTF.

In this sample, this clonotype turned up many times. The J gene is TRBJ2-7, the V gene TRBV20-1, with no clear D. Trimming removed 0 bases from V and 4 bases from J, with 16 bases in between. This CDR3 spans 15 amino acids. Germline assignment: CDR1 DFQATT and CDR2 SNEGSKA (reference sequence). In nucleotides, the CDR3 is TGCAGTGCTAGAGATCGGACGGGCTTCACGTACGAGCAGTACTTC. It encodes CSARDRTGFTYEQYF.

V is TRBV30 and J is TRBJ1-5, with D possibly being TRBD1 (5 bases). Trimming removed 5 bases from V and 0 bases from J, with 14 bases in between. The CDR3 totals 15 residues. Germline V CDR1 and CDR2: GTSNPN, SVGIG (reference sequence). CDR3 amino acids: CAWGTDFYSNQPQHF. The CDR3 coding sequence is TGTGCCTGGGGGACGGATTTCTATAGCAATCAGCCCCAGCATTTT.

The rearrangement links TRBV3-2 to TRBJ2-3; the D call of TRBD2 is as the table states it, not checked on the DNA. TRBV3-2 is flagged as a pseudogene. CDR3 length equals 17 residues. CDR3 coding DNA: TGTGCCAGCAGCCAAAGGACTAGCGGGGCCATCACAGATACGCAGTATTTT. Amino acids: CASSQRTSGAITDTQYF.

This clonotype has at least ten counts. The chain couples TRBV28 to TRBJ2-7, with 7 positions matching TRBD1. Unmatched junction bases numbered 21, after V lost 3 bases and J lost 4 bases. Germline V gives CDR1 MDHEN, CDR2 SYDVKM. This CDR3 comprises 19 residues. The CDR3 here is CASSFKAGGREGNLYEQYF. The CDR3 region has the DNA TGTGCCAGCAGTTTTAAGGCAGGGGGTAGGGAAGGGAACTTATACGAGCAGTACTTC.

This clonotype showed up just a few times. V gene TRBV5-1 combines with J gene TRBJ2-7, with 7 bases lining up with TRBD2. Trimming at V came to 4 bases and at J to 5 bases, leaving 6 bases not matched to a gene. Germline CDR1 reads SGHRS; CDR2 reads YFSETQ. This CDR3 spans 13 amino acids. CDR3 sequence reads: CASSPEAGDEQYF. For the CDR3, the DNA is TGCGCCAGCAGCCCCGAGGCGGGAGACGAGCAGTACTTC.

This clonotype occurred a few times. The V call is TRBV20-1, the J call TRBJ2-3, with D tentatively TRBD1 (5 bases). Germline assignment: CDR1 DFQATT and CDR2 SNEGSKA (reference sequence). This CDR3 has 13 amino acids. Trimming cost V 3 bases and J 2 bases, with 9 bases left between them. This CDR3 is CSARYRSTDTQYF. CDR3 coding DNA: TGCAGTGCTAGGTACAGGTCCACAGATACGCAGTATTTT.

This chain connects TRBV5-1 to TRBJ2-2; D not certain. Germline CDR1 SGHRS, CDR2 YFSETQ. The CDR3 totals 17 residues. The V gene lost 0 bases and the J gene lost 0 bases, with 12 bases spanning the gap. The chain's CDR3 is CASSLDSHSANTGELFF. DNA for the CDR3: TGCGCCAGCAGCTTGGATTCGCACTCTGCGAACACCGGGGAGCTGTTTTTT.

This clonotype has ten or more counts. The rearrangement links TRBV24-1 to TRBJ2-7; D is possibly TRBD2 (6 bases). The CDR3 extends over 12 amino acids. V dropped 9 bases and J dropped 4 bases, with 12 bases sitting between them. CDR1 and CDR2 (germline): KGHDR, SFDVKD. CDR3 amino acids: CATSGVRYEQYF. The CDR3 nucleotides read TGTGCCACCTCGGGAGTTAGATACGAGCAGTACTTC.